This is a list of T cell receptor beta chains from one sample in a study of shared clonotypes between healthy human individuals. Profiled with immunoSEQ multiplex PCR; TCRdb holds only in-frame clones, not every one. This repertoire shows hundreds of thousands of clones, roughly 80% found once; its top ten account for roughly 10%. Sequenced: memory CD4+ T cells sorted from blood. The source is a man between 25 and 39 years old in good health. CDR3s include the opening cysteine and the closing phenylalanine or tryptophan. Fields, in order: V gene, CDR3 protein.

>TRBV25-1
CASETSGRYEQYF
>TRBV18
CASSPSADSSYNEQFF
>TRBV2
CASSPGKSGGTGELFF
>TRBV11-2
CASSLVQGRSTGELFF
>TRBV29-1
CSVAGTSADLSYNEQFF
>TRBV19
CASSGVSGANVLTF
>TRBV7-6
CASSPLGSTEAFF
>TRBV28
CASSLNGRAGEQYF
>TRBV19
CASSRKMNTEAFF
>TRBV10-3
CAIGETGADTQYF
>TRBV19
CASSPLAANTGELFF
>TRBV7-9
CASSLIHEGSYGYTF
>TRBV6-1
CASSDRGNEQFF
>TRBV2
CASRPLSNTGELFF
>TRBV7-3
CASSLNVGLNNEQFF
>TRBV28
CASNVQTIGYEQYF
>TRBV2
CASKEGSQPQHF
>TRBV6-1
CASRGSGGVQPQHF
>TRBV5-1
CASSLGGTSGRSNEQFF
>TRBV30
CAWTSGTRSYNEQFF
>TRBV28
CASSLFSNYGYTF
>TRBV5-5
CASSLAPIYNEQFF
>TRBV7-2
CASSLQARSYNEQFF
>TRBV19
CASSTLTGTGGTDTQYF
>TRBV6-6
CASRGKGSGANVLTF
>TRBV7-2
CASSLGLTNEQFF
>TRBV5-4
CASSSGGGQYNEQFF
>TRBV18
CASSPTVRDIQYF
>TRBV28
CASSSVRGAYGYTF
>TRBV19
CASRQGFNTEAFF
>TRBV4-2
CASSQAGSSGANVLTF
>TRBV15
CATSSRSGSTEAFF
>TRBV18
CASSVKPTGKDTEAFF
>TRBV20-1
CSAFDSPDQHF
>TRBV6-5
CASIASAPTYEQYF
>TRBV6-6
CASSYLSSGEGGELFF
>TRBV7-2
CASSLDGTDTREQFF
>TRBV18
CASSPQGGDTQYF
>TRBV7-9
CASTNPRGGQEKLFF
>TRBV15
CATRGGASQHF
>TRBV27
CASSLFSQSYEQYF
>TRBV5-4
CASSIDSRETQYF
>TRBV2
CASSPEGSRYNEQFF
>TRBV2
CASSRGSYEQYF
>TRBV9
CASSVSGNTIYF
>TRBV5-1
CASSLEGYGGTGELFF
>TRBV2
CASSPLAGTGHEKLFF
>TRBV2
CASSPRNSYGNQPQHF
>TRBV7-9
CASSPKQGSYEQYF
>TRBV7-2
CASSLGRGTNQPQHF